These 25 T cell receptor beta chains share one sample of origin, sequenced in a study of early T cells in non-severe SARS-CoV-2 infection (dated by TCRdb to the early 2020s). Library preparation employed 5' RACE. The sequencer listed for this sample is NextSeq 500. TCRdb's own reprocessing of the public reads used fastp at Q25 and MiXCR and kept productive beta chains. Merged by CDR3 protein, the rows form single entries marked with the most common genes and DNA. The sample profile shows tens of thousands of distinct CDR3 sequences; approximately 13% of them were found once. The top ten clones comprise over 6.5% of the sample. The sample was whole blood. These receptor sequences come from an adult who was a healthcare worker with PCR-confirmed SARS-CoV-2 infection or an uninfected control (not recorded which).

The gene calls are TRBV20-1 and TRBJ2-1; 11 bases agree with TRBD2. V trimming: 3 bases; J trimming: 4 bases; junction bases outside the gene matches: 5. Germline V lookup: CDR1 DFQATT, CDR2 SNEGSKA (reference sequence). The CDR3 is 15 amino acids. The CDR3: CSASETSGTYNEQFF. The CDR3 nucleotides read TGCAGTGCTAGTGAGACTAGCGGGACTTACAATGAGCAGTTCTTC.

This clonotype has only a few counts. The chain employs TRBV6-1 and TRBJ2-1; D assignment may be TRBD1 or TRBD2 (5 bases each). This CDR3 has 16 amino acids. Trimming pared 2 bases from V and 0 bases from J, leaving 11 bases between. The germline gives CDR1 MNHNS, CDR2 SASEGT. CDR3 sequence: CASSELGESSYNEQFF. The DNA of the CDR3 is TGTGCCAGCAGTGAATTAGGGGAGAGCTCCTACAATGAGCAGTTCTTC.

This clonotype was picked up many times. The chain is built from TRBV11-2 and TRBJ1-5; maybe TRBD1 (6 bases). V lost 6 bases and J 3 bases, leaving 12 bases between the germline ends. This CDR3 region has 14 residues. Germline loops: CDR1 SGHAT, CDR2 FQNNGV. Written as DNA, the CDR3 is TGTGCCAGCAGGGTGGACAGCCCCAATCAGCCCCAGCATTTT. Amino acids: CASRVDSPNQPQHF.

The V call is TRBV6-2 or TRBV6-3, the J call TRBJ1-2, with a weak D call TRBD1 (6 bases). CDR1 is MNHEY, CDR2 SVGEGT, per germline. The CDR3 runs 12 residues. V was pared by 4 bases and J by 8 bases, with 11 bases between. This CDR3 is CASSFQGQGYTF. The CDR3 region has the DNA TGTGCCAGCAGTTTTCAGGGGCAAGGCTACACCTTC.

This clonotype was counted many times. The V call is TRBV20-1, the J call TRBJ1-1; D is undetermined. Germline CDR1 DFQATT, CDR2 SNEGSKA (reference sequence). This CDR3 is 13 amino acids long. DNA of the CDR3: TGCAGCCTCGGGAAGGGCTTGAACACTGAAGCTTTCTTT. Translation: CSLGKGLNTEAFF.

This clonotype was seen a handful of times. The chain combines TRBV29-1 with TRBJ2-3; D gene uncertain. CDR1 and CDR2 from the germline V gene are SQVTM and ANQGSEA. The CDR3 consists of 12 residues. Trimming pared 3 bases from V and 1 base from J, leaving 5 bases between. The CDR3, as DNA: TGCAGCGTTGACCAGGGCACAGATACGCAGTATTTT. Translated: CSVDQGTDTQYF.

The table lists this clonotype with many counts. V usage is TRBV29-1 and J usage is TRBJ2-1; D could derive from TRBD1 or TRBD2 (6 bases each). Germline V gene data show CDR1 as SQVTM and CDR2 as ANQGSEA. The CDR3 runs 16 residues. V lost 3 bases and J lost 4, with 19 bases in between. The CDR3 region has the DNA TGCAGCGTTGATAGGCGGGAAGCCCAGGGGTACAATGAGCAGTTCTTC. It specifies CSVDRREAQGYNEQFF.

This clonotype was observed at least ten times. This chain connects TRBV28 to TRBJ2-1; the D gene is possibly TRBD2 (6 bases). The germline V gene has CDR1 MDHEN and CDR2 SYDVKM. The CDR3 extends over 13 amino acids. Trimming removed 1 base from V and 6 bases from J, with 7 bases in between. The CDR3 reads CASSLLGGNEQFF. The CDR3 DNA reads as TGTGCCAGCAGTTTATTGGGGGGCAATGAGCAGTTCTTC.

The chain has TRBV18 and TRBJ1-4, with 8 nucleotides matching TRBD1. Trimming took 5 bases from V and 8 from J; bases not matched to a gene: 7. The V gene's germline CDR1 is KGHSH and CDR2 LQKENI. The CDR3 has 14 amino acids. CDR3 nucleotide sequence: TGTGCCAGCTCATACGGACAGGGAGAGGAAAAACTGTTTTTT. Protein: CASSYGQGEEKLFF.

The V gene is TRBV7-2, the J gene TRBJ1-1; the D is unclear. CDR1 is SGHTA and CDR2 is FQGNSA in the germline V gene. This CDR3 is built from 14 residues. Trimming cost V 1 base and J 7 bases, with 13 bases left between them. CDR3: CASSLEGSLGEAFF. In nucleotides, the CDR3 is TGTGCCAGCAGCTTAGAAGGCAGCCTCGGTGAAGCTTTCTTT.

Ten or more counts support this clonotype. This chain links TRBV20-1 with TRBJ2-1, with 8 bases lining up with TRBD1. This CDR3 has 19 residues. The germline gives CDR1 DFQATT, CDR2 SNEGSKA (reference sequence). The V segment lost 3 bases and the J segment 2 bases; nucleotides outside the gene matches: 18. The CDR3 reads CSARPVGRGQFVPYNEQFF. The CDR3 region has the DNA TGCAGTGCTAGGCCCGTGGGCAGGGGGCAATTCGTCCCCTACAATGAGCAGTTCTTC.

This clonotype came up a few times. This chain joins TRBV6-5 and TRBJ2-7; D unclear. Germline V gives CDR1 MNHEY, CDR2 SVGAGI. Trimming removed 6 bases from V and 3 bases from J, with 9 bases in between. This CDR3 comprises 12 residues. The CDR3 reads CASRERGYEQYF. CDR3 bases: TGTGCCAGCAGGGAGCGAGGCTACGAGCAGTACTTC.

The J gene is TRBJ2-7, the V gene TRBV5-1; D not resolved. Germline V gene sequence: CDR1 SGHRS, CDR2 YFSETQ. The CDR3 has 14 residues. Trimming removed 0 bases from V and 1 base from J, with 8 bases in between. The CDR3 DNA is TGCGCCAGCAGCTTGGGAGTAACTTCCTACGAGCAGTACTTC. It yields the protein CASSLGVTSYEQYF.

The chain links TRBV21-1 to TRBJ1-6. TRBV21-1 is labeled a pseudogene. The CDR3 covers 12 residues. The CDR3 region is CASSAHNSPLHF. The CDR3 region has the DNA TGTGCCAGCAGCGCGCATAATTCACCCCTCCACTTT.

Many counts were recorded for this clonotype. The chain recombines TRBV7-9 with TRBJ2-7, with TRBD1 matching 10 bases. The CDR3 has 15 amino acids. J was trimmed by 3 bases and V by 4 bases; bases with no gene match: 6. The V gene's germline CDR1 is SEHNR and CDR2 FQNEAQ (reference sequence). CDR3 sequence: CASSSRDRGDYEQYF. The CDR3 DNA reads as TGTGCCAGCAGCTCCCGGGACAGGGGCGACTACGAGCAGTACTTC.

The chain carries TRBV24-1 and TRBJ2-1; D remains ambiguous. Per the germline V gene, CDR1 is KGHDR and CDR2 is SFDVKD. V lost 5 bases and J 0 bases, leaving 10 bases between the germline ends. CDR3 length equals 15 residues. The CDR3 nucleotides read TGTGCCACCAGTGGGGATCGAAGCTCCTACAATGAGCAGTTCTTC. Its translation: CATSGDRSSYNEQFF.

The chain carries TRBV29-1 and TRBJ1-5; a possible D gene is TRBD1 (6 bases). V lost 7 bases, J lost 4 bases, and 11 bases lay in between. CDR1 and CDR2 (germline): SQVTM, ANQGSEA. This CDR3 has 12 residues. CDR3 sequence reads: CSATGSNQPQHF. CDR3 DNA sequence: TGCAGCGCTACAGGGAGTAATCAGCCCCAGCATTTT.

This chain uses TRBV9 with TRBJ2-5; D is undetermined. Deletions cut 3 bases from V and 1 base from J, with 7 bases between. The CDR3 is 13 residues long. Germline V CDR1 and CDR2: SGDLS, YYNGEE. The CDR3 region is CASSEAGQETQYF. In DNA form, the CDR3 reads TGTGCCAGCAGCGAGGCCGGCCAAGAGACCCAGTACTTC.

This clonotype was seen a handful of times. The rearrangement links TRBV15 to TRBJ2-7, with D unclear. CDR1 is LNHNV, CDR2 YYDKDF, per germline (reference sequence). The germline V and J ends were trimmed by 3 bases and 4 bases, with 10 bases remaining between them. The CDR3 covers 13 residues. The chain's CDR3 is CATSSNPSYEQYF. The CDR3 coding sequence is TGTGCCACCAGCAGCAACCCTTCTTACGAGCAGTACTTC. The whole variable domain, filled in from reference TRBV15 and TRBJ2-7, reads DAMVIQNPRYQVTQFGKPVTLSCSQTLNHNVMYWYQQKSSQAPKLLFHYYDKDFNNEADTPDNFQSRRPNTSFCFLDIRSPGLGDTAMYLCATSSNPSYEQYFGPGTRLTVT.

A few counts support this clonotype. The V gene is TRBV20-1, the J gene TRBJ1-4; 7 bases are a match to TRBD1. Germline CDR1 DFQATT, CDR2 SNEGSKA (reference sequence). The V and J ends lost 3 bases and 8 bases, in that order; junction bases with no gene match: 6. The CDR3 covers 13 residues. The CDR3 DNA is TGCAGTGCTAGTTGGCAGGGGGGGGAAAAACTGTTTTTT. The encoded protein is CSASWQGGEKLFF.

This clonotype showed up many times. The V and J genes are TRBV27 and TRBJ2-6; a possible D gene is TRBD1 (5 bases). V dropped 8 bases and J dropped 0 bases, with 14 bases sitting between them. The CDR3 length is 16 residues. The germline CDR1 and CDR2 sequences are MNHEY and SMNVEV (reference sequence). CDR3: CASRQTPASGANVLTF. CDR3 in DNA: TGTGCCAGCCGACAGACTCCGGCCTCTGGGGCCAACGTCCTGACTTTC.

This clonotype has only a few counts. This chain links TRBV29-1 with TRBJ2-2; D call uncertain. The CDR3 loop spans 15 amino acids. The germline V gene has CDR1 SQVTM and CDR2 ANQGSEA. The V end was cut by 7 bases, the J end by 4 bases, with 19 bases between. As DNA, the CDR3 is TGCAGCGCCACAGTGGGCAGCCCCCGCACCGGGGAGCTGTTTTTT. This gives the protein CSATVGSPRTGELFF.

This clonotype was seen only a few times. The rearrangement joins TRBV7-2 to TRBJ1-1; perhaps TRBD1 as D (5 bases). With 5 bases removed from V and 3 bases from J, the gap between germline ends came to 13 bases. Per the germline V gene, CDR1 is SGHTA and CDR2 is FQGNSA. The CDR3 length is 14 residues. The CDR3 region is CASSPRAGDTEAFF. In DNA, the CDR3 is TGTGCCAGCAGCCCTAGAGCGGGGGACACTGAAGCTTTCTTT.

This clonotype was found a few times. V is TRBV28 and J is TRBJ1-2; D gene ambiguous. Trimming cost V 3 bases and J 2 bases, with 7 bases left between them. Germline CDR1 and CDR2: MDHEN and SYDVKM. This CDR3 has 13 amino acids. The CDR3 is CASSFGRNYGYTF. DNA of the CDR3: TGTGCCAGCAGTTTCGGCAGAAACTATGGCTACACCTTC.

Many counts were recorded for this clonotype. This chain joins TRBV7-9 and TRBJ1-5; no reliable D call. V lost 5 bases to trimming and J lost 0 bases, with 11 bases between them. This CDR3 is 15 amino acids long. CDR1 and CDR2 from the germline V gene are SEHNR and FQNEAQ (reference sequence). The CDR3 DNA reads as TGTGCCAGCAGCCTAGAGAACTATAGCAATCAGCCCCAGCATTTT. Translating it yields CASSLENYSNQPQHF.